This section outlines one TCR beta chain sequence together with its context. Its antigen is unknown. The table came from immunoSEQ multiplex PCR; TCRdb's copy has only in-frame clones and leaves some out. The sample includes about 120,000 clones, approximately 84% of them seen just once. The V gene lost 0 bases and the J gene lost 6 bases, with 10 bases spanning the gap. There are 14 residues in the CDR3. CDR1 is SGHRS, CDR2 YFSETQ, per germline. This sample stems from a study of T cell responses to AZD1222 COVID-19 vaccine. Study-wide points: There were vaccine-associated CD4 TCRs across spike, dominant at 160-218 and 743-854. Most donors were white British, females outnumbered males, and clonal diversity was possibly underestimated.

The sequenced sample was peripheral blood, obtained on day 0 of AZD1222 vaccination. The TCR originated in an adult in good health. The chain joins TRBV5-1 to TRBJ1-5, with no clear D. Here the CDR3 reads CASSLAAEGQPQHF. The CDR3 DNA reads TGCGCCAGCAGCTTGGCCGCGGAGGGTCAGCCCCAGCATTTT.